This is a list of T cell receptor beta chains from one sample in a study of cytomegalovirus exposure and HLA in healthy donors. The table came from immunoSEQ multiplex PCR; TCRdb's copy has only in-frame clones and leaves some out. The sample lists roughly 190,000 clones, roughly 80% occurring once. Sequencing input: PBMCs. Receptors were obtained from a female donor in good health and CMV-seronegative. CDR3s include the opening cysteine and the closing phenylalanine or tryptophan. Fields, in order: CDR3 length, clone size, D gene, J gene, V gene, CDR3 protein, CDR3 DNA. A D gene is named only where the DNA matches it firmly. For some rows the clone size is stated as once, few or many, or as a class when expanded; others skip it.

length: 14; size: -; D: TRBD1; J: TRBJ2-7; V: TRBV18; CDR3: CASSPETGTYEQYF; DNA: TGTGCCAGCTCACCAGAGACAGGGACCTACGAGCAGTACTTC
length: 11; size: -; D: -; J: TRBJ2-3; V: TRBV30; CDR3: CAWSTRDTQYF; DNA: TGTGCCTGGAGTACCAGAGATACGCAGTATTTT
length: 13; size: once; D: -; J: TRBJ1-1; V: TRBV29-1; CDR3: CSALRQKSTEAFF; DNA: TGCAGCGCCCTCCGACAGAAATCGACTGAAGCTTTCTTT
length: 15; size: -; D: TRBD1; J: TRBJ2-7; V: TRBV6-5; CDR3: CASSYSFYRGDEQYF; DNA: TGTGCCAGCAGTTACTCGTTCTACAGGGGGGACGAGCAGTACTTC
length: 13; size: -; D: TRBD1; J: TRBJ2-5; V: TRBV28; CDR3: CASRKDRVREQYF; DNA: TGTGCCAGCAGAAAGGACAGGGTACGGGAGCAGTACTTC
length: 13; size: -; D: -; J: TRBJ1-2; V: TRBV6-5; CDR3: CASRSSREGGYTF; DNA: TGTGCCAGCAGATCCTCCCGGGAGGGTGGCTACACCTTC
length: 13; size: -; D: -; J: TRBJ1-3; V: TRBV9; CDR3: CASSVTGGNTIYF; DNA: TGTGCCAGCAGCGTAACGGGAGGAAACACCATATATTTT
length: 18; size: -; D: TRBD1; J: TRBJ1-3; V: TRBV5-1; CDR3: CASSSGTEGFSSGNTIYF; DNA: TGCGCCAGCAGTTCCGGGACAGAGGGCTTTAGCTCTGGAAACACCATATATTTT
length: 16; size: -; D: TRBD1; J: TRBJ1-6; V: TRBV18; CDR3: CASSDRAGQGNLPLHF; DNA: TGTGCCAGCTCAGATAGAGCGGGACAGGGAAATTTACCCCTCCACTTT
length: 15; size: -; D: TRBD2; J: TRBJ2-7; V: TRBV9; CDR3: CASSASSGSSYEQYF; DNA: TGTGCCAGCAGCGCTTCTAGCGGGAGCTCCTACGAGCAGTACTTC